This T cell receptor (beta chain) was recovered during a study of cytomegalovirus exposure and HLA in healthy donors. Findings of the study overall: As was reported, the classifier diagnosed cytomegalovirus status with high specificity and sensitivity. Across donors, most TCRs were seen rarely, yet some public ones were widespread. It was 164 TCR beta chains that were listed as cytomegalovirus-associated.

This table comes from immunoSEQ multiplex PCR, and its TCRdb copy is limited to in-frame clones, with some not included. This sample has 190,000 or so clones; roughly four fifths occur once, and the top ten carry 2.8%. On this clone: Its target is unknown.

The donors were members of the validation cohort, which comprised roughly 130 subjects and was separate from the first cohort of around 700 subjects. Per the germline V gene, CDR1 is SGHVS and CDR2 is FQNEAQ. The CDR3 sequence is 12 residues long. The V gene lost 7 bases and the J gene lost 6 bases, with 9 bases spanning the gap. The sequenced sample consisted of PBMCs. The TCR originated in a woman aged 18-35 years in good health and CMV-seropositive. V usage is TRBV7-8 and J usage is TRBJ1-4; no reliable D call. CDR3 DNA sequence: TGTGCCAGCACGGGGTTGGATGAAAAACTGTTTTTT. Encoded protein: CASTGLDEKLFF.